This TCR beta chain was sequenced during a study of T cell changes during pregnancy in multiple sclerosis. Profiled with immunoSEQ multiplex PCR; TCRdb holds only in-frame clones, not every one. The sample consists of under 85,000 clones, about 95% of them appearing once. Germline assignment: CDR1 LNHDA and CDR2 SQIVND (reference sequence). V lost 3 bases, J lost 0 bases, and 14 bases lay in between. This CDR3 spans 16 amino acids. The clonotype comes from a female donor with multiple sclerosis, enrolled in a pregnancy study. The sequencing used peripheral blood, collected in the third trimester of pregnancy. The J gene is TRBJ1-2, the V gene TRBV19; tentative D call: TRBD1 (5 bases). As DNA, the CDR3 is TGTGCCAGTAGTATCGCGGAGGGGCCGACTAACTATGGCTACACCTTC. Amino acid sequence: CASSIAEGPTNYGYTF.